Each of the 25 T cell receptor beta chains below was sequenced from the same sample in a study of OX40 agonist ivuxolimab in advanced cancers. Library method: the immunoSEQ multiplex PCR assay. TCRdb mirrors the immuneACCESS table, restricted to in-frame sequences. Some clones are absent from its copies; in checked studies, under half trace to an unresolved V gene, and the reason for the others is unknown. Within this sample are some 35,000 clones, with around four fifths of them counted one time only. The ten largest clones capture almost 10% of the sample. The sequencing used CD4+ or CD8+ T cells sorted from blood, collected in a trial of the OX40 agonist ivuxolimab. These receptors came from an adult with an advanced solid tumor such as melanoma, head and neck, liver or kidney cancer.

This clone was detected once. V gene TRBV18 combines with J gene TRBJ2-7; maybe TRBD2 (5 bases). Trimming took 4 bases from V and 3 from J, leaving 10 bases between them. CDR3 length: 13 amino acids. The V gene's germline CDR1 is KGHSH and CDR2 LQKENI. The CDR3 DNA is TGTGCCAGCTCACGTCCTAGCCTCTACGAGCAGTACTTC. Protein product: CASSRPSLYEQYF.

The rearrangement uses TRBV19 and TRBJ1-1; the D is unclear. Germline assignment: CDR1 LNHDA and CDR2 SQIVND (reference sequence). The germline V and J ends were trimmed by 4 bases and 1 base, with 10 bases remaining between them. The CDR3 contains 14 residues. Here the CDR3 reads CASSNPPGNTEAFF. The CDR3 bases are TGTGCCAGTAGTAACCCCCCGGGGAACACTGAAGCTTTCTTT.

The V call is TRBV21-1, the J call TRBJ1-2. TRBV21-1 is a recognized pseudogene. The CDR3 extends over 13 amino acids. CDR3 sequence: CASSKGGGYGYTF. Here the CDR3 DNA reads TGTGCCAGCAGCAAAGGTGGAGGGTATGGCTACACCTTC.

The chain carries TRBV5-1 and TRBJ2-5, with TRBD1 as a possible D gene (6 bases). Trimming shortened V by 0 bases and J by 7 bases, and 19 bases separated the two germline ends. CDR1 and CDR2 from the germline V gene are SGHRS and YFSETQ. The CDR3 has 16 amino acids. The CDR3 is CASSLDVGAALGTQYF. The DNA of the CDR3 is TGCGCCAGCAGCTTGGATGTGGGGGCGGCCTTGGGGACCCAGTACTTC. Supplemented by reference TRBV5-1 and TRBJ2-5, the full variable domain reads KAGVTQTPRYLIKTRGQQVTLSCSPISGHRSVSWYQQTPGQGLQFLFEYFSETQRNKGNFPGRFSGRQFSNSRSEMNVSTLELGDSALYLCASSLDVGAALGTQYFGPGTRLLVL.

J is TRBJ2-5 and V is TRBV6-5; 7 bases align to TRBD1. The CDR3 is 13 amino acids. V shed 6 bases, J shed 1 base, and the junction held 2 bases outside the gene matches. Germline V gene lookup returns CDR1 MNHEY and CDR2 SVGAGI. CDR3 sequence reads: CASRNRGQETQYF. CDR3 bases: TGTGCCAGCAGGAACAGGGGCCAAGAGACCCAGTACTTC.

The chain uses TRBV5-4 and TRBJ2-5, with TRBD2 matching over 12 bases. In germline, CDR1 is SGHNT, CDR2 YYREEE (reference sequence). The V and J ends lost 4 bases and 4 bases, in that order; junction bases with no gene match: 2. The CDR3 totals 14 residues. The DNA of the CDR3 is TGTGCCAGCAGCCCGACTAGCGGGGGAGAGACCCAGTACTTC. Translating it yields CASSPTSGGETQYF.

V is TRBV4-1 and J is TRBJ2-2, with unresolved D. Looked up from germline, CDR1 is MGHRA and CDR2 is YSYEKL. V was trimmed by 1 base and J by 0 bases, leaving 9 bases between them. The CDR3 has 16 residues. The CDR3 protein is CASSQAQSTNTGELFF. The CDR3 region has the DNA TGCGCCAGCAGCCAAGCACAGTCCACGAACACCGGGGAGCTGTTTTTT.

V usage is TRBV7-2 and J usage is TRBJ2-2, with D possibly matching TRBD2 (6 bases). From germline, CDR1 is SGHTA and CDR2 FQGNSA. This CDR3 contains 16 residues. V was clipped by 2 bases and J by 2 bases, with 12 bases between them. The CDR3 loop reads CASSLWGVLNTGELFF. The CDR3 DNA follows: TGTGCCAGCAGCTTATGGGGGGTACTCAACACCGGGGAGCTGTTTTTT.

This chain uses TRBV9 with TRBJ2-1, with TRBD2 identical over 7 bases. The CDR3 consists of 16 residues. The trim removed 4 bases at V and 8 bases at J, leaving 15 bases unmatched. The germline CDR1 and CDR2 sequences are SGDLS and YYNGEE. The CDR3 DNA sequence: TGTGCCAGCAGCTCCGGACTAGGAGCAGTAGGCGATGAGCAGTTCTTC. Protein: CASSSGLGAVGDEQFF.

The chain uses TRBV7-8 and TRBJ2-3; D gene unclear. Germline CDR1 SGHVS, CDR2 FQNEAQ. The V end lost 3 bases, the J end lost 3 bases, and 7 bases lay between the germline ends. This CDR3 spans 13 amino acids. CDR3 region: CASSFPWTDTQYF. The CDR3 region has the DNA TGTGCCAGCAGCTTCCCCTGGACAGATACGCAGTATTTT.

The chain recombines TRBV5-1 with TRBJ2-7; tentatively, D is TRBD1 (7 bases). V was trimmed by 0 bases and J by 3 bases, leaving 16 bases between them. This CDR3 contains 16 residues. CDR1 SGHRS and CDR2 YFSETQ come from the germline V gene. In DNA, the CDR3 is TGCGCCAGCAGCTTGGCCCCGACAGGGAGGTTCTACGAGCAGTACTTC. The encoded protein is CASSLAPTGRFYEQYF.

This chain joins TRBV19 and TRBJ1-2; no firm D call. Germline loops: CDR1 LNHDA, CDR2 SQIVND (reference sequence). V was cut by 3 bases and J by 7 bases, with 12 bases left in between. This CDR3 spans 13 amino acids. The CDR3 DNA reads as TGTGCCAGTAGTATCCCGGGTTCCGGTGGCTACACCTTC. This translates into CASSIPGSGGYTF.

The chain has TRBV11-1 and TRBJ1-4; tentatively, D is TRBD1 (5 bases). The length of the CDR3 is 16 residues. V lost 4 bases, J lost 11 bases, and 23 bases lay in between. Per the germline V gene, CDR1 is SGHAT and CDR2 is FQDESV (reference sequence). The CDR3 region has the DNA TGTGCCAGCAGCTCAGGGTCCAGCTTATTGGCGGAGAAACTGTTTTTT. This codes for CASSSGSSLLAEKLFF. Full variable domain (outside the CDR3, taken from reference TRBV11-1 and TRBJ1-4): EAEVAQSPRYKITEKSQAVAFWCDPISGHATLYWYRQILGQGPELLVQFQDESVVDDSQLPKDRFSAERLKGVDSTLKIQPAELGDSAMYLCASSSGSSLLAEKLFFGSGTQLSVL.

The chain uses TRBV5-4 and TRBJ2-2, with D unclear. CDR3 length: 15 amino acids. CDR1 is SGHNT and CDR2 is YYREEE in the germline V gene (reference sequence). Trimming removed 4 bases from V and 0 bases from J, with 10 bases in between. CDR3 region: CASSNWRSNTGELFF. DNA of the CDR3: TGTGCCAGCAGCAATTGGCGGTCGAACACCGGGGAGCTGTTTTTT.

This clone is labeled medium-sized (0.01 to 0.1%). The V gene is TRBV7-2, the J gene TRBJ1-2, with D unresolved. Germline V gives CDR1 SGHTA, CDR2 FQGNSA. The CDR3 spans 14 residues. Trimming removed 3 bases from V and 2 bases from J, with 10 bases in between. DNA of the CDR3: TGTGCCAGCAGCTTTACATGGGTGAACTATGGCTACACCTTC. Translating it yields CASSFTWVNYGYTF.

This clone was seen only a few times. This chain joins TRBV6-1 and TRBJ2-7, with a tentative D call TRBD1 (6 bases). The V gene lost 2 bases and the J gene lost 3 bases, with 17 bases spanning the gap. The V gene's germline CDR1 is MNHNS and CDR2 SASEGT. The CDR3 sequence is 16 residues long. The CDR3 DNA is TGTGCCAGCAGTGAAAACCCCATGGGGGCAGGCTACGAGCAGTACTTC. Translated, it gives CASSENPMGAGYEQYF.

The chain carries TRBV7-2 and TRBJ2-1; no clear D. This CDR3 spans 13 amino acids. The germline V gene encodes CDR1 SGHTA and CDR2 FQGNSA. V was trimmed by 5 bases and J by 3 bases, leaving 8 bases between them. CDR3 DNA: TGTGCCAGCAGCCAACTGGGCTACAATGAGCAGTTCTTC. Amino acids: CASSQLGYNEQFF.

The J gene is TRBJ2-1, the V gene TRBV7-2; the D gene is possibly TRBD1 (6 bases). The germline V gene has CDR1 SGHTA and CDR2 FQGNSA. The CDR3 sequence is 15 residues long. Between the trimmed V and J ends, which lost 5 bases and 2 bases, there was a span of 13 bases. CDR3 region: CASSQTRGPYNEQFF. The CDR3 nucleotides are TGTGCCAGCAGCCAGACCAGGGGCCCCTACAATGAGCAGTTCTTC.

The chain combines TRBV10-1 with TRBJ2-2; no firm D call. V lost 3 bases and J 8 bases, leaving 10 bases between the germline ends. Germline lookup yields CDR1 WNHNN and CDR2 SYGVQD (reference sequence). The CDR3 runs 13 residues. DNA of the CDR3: TGCGCCAGCAGTGACGCGTCGCGAGGGGAGCTGTTTTTT. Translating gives CASSDASRGELFF.

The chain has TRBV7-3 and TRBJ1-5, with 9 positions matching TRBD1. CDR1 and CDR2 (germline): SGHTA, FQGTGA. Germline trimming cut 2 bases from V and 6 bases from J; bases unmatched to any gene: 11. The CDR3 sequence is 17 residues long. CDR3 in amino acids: CASSLGSGQGVSQPQHF. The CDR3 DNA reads TGTGCCAGCAGCTTAGGTTCGGGACAGGGTGTTTCTCAGCCCCAGCATTTT.

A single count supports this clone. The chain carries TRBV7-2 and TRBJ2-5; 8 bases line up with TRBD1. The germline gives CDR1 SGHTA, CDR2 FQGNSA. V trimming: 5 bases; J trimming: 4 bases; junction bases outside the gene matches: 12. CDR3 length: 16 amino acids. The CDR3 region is CASSMTGVSVRETQYF. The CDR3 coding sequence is TGTGCCAGCAGCATGACAGGGGTCAGTGTTCGAGAGACCCAGTACTTC.

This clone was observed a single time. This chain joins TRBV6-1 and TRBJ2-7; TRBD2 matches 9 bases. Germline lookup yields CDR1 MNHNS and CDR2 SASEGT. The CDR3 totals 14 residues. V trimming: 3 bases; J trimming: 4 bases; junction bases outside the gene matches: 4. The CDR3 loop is CASSEASGTYEQYF. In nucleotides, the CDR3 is TGTGCCAGCAGTGAGGCTAGCGGGACGTACGAGCAGTACTTC.

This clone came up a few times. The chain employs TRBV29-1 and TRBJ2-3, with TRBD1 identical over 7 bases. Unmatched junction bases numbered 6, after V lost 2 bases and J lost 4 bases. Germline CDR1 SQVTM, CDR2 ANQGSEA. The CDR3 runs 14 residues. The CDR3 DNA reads TGCAGCGTTGAACCAGGGGGAGAGGCAGATACGCAGTATTTT. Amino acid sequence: CSVEPGGEADTQYF.

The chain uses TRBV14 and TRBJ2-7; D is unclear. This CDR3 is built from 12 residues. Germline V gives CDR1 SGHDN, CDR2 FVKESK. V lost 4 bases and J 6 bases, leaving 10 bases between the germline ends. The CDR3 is CASSLLRFEQYF. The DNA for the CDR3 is TGTGCCAGCAGCCTCTTAAGGTTCGAGCAGTACTTC.

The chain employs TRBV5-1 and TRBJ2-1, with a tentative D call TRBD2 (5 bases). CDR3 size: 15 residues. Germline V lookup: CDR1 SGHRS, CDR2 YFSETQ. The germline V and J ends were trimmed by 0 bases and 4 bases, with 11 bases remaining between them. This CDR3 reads CASSLGLAAYNEQFF. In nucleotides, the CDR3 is TGCGCCAGCAGCTTGGGGCTAGCCGCTTACAATGAGCAGTTCTTC.